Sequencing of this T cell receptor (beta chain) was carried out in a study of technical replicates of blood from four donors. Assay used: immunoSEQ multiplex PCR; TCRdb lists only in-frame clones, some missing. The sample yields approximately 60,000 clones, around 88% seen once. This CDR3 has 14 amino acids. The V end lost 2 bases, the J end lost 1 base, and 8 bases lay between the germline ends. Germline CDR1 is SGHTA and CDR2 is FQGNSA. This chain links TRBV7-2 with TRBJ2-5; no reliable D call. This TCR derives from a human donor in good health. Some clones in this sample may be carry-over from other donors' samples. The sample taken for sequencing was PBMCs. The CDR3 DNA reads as TGTGCCAGCAGCTTAAGTCGCAGCCAAGAGACCCAGTACTTC. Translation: CASSLSRSQETQYF.